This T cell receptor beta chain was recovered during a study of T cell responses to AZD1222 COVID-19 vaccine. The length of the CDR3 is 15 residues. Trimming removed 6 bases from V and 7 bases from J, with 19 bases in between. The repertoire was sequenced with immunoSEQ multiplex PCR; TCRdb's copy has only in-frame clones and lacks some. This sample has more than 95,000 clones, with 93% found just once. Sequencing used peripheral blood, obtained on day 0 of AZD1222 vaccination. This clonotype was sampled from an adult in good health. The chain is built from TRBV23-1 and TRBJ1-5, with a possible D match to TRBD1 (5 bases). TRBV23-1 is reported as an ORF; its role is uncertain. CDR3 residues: CASRVAQPEGQPQHF. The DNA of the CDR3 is TGCGCCAGCAGGGTCGCTCAACCCGAGGGGCAGCCCCAGCATTTT.